This T cell receptor (beta chain) was identified in a study of vaccination effects on CD4 cells after COVID-19. Study-level information: Post-vaccine specimens arrived a median 72 days past the second dose.

Before sequencing took place, the ViraFEST assay used viral peptide pools to expand antigen-specific CD4+ T cells. Having been cultured for around ten days, the cells underwent CD4+ T cell isolation. The participants, recipients of two vaccine doses, got either BNT162b2 or mRNA-1273. CDR1 is SGHTA, CDR2 FQGTGA, per germline. The length of the CDR3 is 14 residues. The protocol was immunoSEQ multiplex PCR, while the TCRdb copy is restricted to in-frame clones and leaves out a portion. This table has 65,000 to 95,000 clones, 77% appearing once. Regarding this clone: Its antigen is unknown. One junction end disagrees with the germline gene, perhaps due to a read error.

This receptor was taken from a human donor who received a COVID-19 vaccine. The J gene is TRBJ2-2, the V gene TRBV7-3, with TRBD1 matching over 10 bases. The specimen comprised CD4+ T cells from PBMCs cultured with HCoV-OC43 spike peptides, sampled after COVID-19 vaccination. The subset is: HCoV-OC43 spike overlapping peptide pool stimulation. As DNA, the CDR3 is TGTGCCAGCAGGGGACAGGGGAACTCCGGGGAGCTGTTTTTT. As protein: CASRGQGNSGELFF.